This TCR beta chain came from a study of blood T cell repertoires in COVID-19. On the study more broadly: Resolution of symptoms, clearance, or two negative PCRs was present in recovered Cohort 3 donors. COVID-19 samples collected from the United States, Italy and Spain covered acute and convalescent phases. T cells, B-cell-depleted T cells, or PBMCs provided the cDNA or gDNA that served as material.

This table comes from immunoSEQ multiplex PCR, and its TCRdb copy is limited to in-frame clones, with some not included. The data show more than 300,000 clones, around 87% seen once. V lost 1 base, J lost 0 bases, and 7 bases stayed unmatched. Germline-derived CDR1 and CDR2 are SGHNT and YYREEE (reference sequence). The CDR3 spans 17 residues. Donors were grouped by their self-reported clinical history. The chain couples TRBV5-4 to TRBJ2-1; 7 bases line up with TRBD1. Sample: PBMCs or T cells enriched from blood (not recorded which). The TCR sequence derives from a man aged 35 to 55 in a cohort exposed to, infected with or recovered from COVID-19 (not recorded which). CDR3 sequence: CASSLRGRASSYNEQFF. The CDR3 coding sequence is TGTGCCAGCAGCTTGAGGGGGCGGGCAAGCTCCTACAATGAGCAGTTCTTC.